The 5 T cell receptor beta chains reported below all come from one sample, sequenced in a study of beta chain features in type 1 diabetes. The authors reverse transcribed all of the isolated RNA, so sequencing captured expressed TCRB transcripts. Assay: immunoSEQ multiplex PCR; the TCRdb copy retains only in-frame clones and omits some. This repertoire shows about 360,000 clones, 10% to 15% found once; its top ten account for roughly 0.015%. The sample was naive CD4+ T cells from blood. These receptors all stem from a man between 18 and 29 years old in good health.

This clone has more than one count but fewer than ten. V and J are TRBV5-6 and TRBJ1-1; D possibly corresponds to TRBD1 (5 bases). The CDR3 runs to 17 residues. CDR1 is SGHDT and CDR2 is YYEEEE in the germline V gene. Trimming pared 0 bases from V and 0 bases from J, leaving 15 bases between. The CDR3 DNA follows: TGTGCCAGCAGCTTGGTGGGACGGGGGATCATGAACACTGAAGCTTTCTTT. It yields the protein CASSLVGRGIMNTEAFF.

This clone was detected a few times. At the DNA level, this CDR3 is encoded by other sequences in the same sample as well. The rearrangement uses TRBV28 and TRBJ1-1; D gene ambiguous. The V and J ends lost 10 bases and 3 bases respectively, with 6 bases between them. Germline CDR1 is MDHEN and CDR2 is SYDVKM. The CDR3 loop spans 10 amino acids. CDR3 nucleotide sequence: TGTGCCACTTCTTACACTGAAGCTTTCTTT. The encoded protein is CATSYTEAFF.

Points on this clone: Other DNA sequences in this sample translate to the same CDR3. The chain combines TRBV28 with TRBJ2-3; 8 nucleotides match TRBD1. Per germline, CDR1 MDHEN and CDR2 SYDVKM. The length of the CDR3 is 14 residues. Trimming cost V 4 bases and J 1 base; bases outside gene matches: 1. DNA for the CDR3: TGTGCCAGCAGTTCGGGACAGGGCACAGATACGCAGTATTTT. It yields the protein CASSSGQGTDTQYF.

This clone was recorded a few times. The chain couples TRBV9 to TRBJ2-1; TRBD2 matches at 9 bases. V lost 1 base to trimming and J lost 5 bases; unmatched junction nucleotides: 7. The CDR3 has 16 residues. Germline CDR1 is SGDLS and CDR2 is YYNGEE. The DNA of the CDR3 is TGTGCCAGCAGCGTACGACTAGCGGCAACTAACAATGAGCAGTTCTTC. Translating it yields CASSVRLAATNNEQFF.

This clone was found a few times. The genes are TRBV2 and TRBJ2-3, with TRBD2 identical over 7 bases. From germline, CDR1 is SNHLY and CDR2 FYNNEI. This CDR3 region has 15 residues. The V gene end was trimmed by 4 bases and the J gene end by 0 bases; junction bases not matched to a gene: 4. The CDR3 reads CASSGGLPSTDTQYF. In nucleotides, the CDR3 is TGTGCCAGCAGTGGGGGACTACCTAGCACAGATACGCAGTATTTT.